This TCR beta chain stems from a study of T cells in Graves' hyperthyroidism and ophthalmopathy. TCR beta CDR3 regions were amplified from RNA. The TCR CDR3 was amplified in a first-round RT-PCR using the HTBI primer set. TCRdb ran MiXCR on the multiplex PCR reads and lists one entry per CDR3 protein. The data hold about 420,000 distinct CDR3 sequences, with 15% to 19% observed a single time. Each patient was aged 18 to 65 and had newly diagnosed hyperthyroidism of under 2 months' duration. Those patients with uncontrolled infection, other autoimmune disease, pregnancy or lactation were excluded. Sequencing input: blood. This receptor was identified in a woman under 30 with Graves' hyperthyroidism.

The CDR3 bases are TGCGCCAGCAGCTCCCGCGCAGATACGTCCTACGAGCAGTACTTC. This gives the protein CASSSRADTSYEQYF. This chain uses TRBV5-1 with TRBJ2-7; D is unclear. V lost 3 bases to trimming and J lost 1 base, with 14 bases between them. Germline loops: CDR1 SGHRS, CDR2 YFSETQ. The CDR3 is 15 residues long.